Listed below are T cell receptor beta chains from one sample, sequenced in a study of T cell responses to AZD1222 COVID-19 vaccine. Only in-frame clones appear in the TCRdb table, and some are missing; sequencing was by immunoSEQ multiplex PCR. The sample shows around 58,000 clones, about 86% of them seen only once. The source material was peripheral blood, sampled on day 0 of AZD1222 vaccination. These receptor sequences come from an adult in good health. CDR3s include the opening cysteine and the closing phenylalanine or tryptophan. A D gene is named only where the DNA matches it firmly. Only some rows state a clone size, as once, few, many or a class for expanded clones.

>TRBV3-1/TRBV3-2|TRBJ1-2|-|-
TGTGCCAGCAGCCGGGGCTCTAACTATGGCTACACCTTC
CASSRGSNYGYTF
>TRBV20-1|TRBJ1-2|-|-
TGCAGTGCCCACAGGGAATCTGGCTACACCTTC
CSAHRESGYTF
>TRBV5-1|TRBJ2-1|-|-
TGCGCCAGCAGCTTGGCGGTTGACAATGAGCAGTTCTTC
CASSLAVDNEQFF
>TRBV5-1|TRBJ1-2|-|TRBD1
TGCGCCAGCAGCAGCACGGGACAGGGGGATGGCTACACCTTC
CASSSTGQGDGYTF
>TRBV30|TRBJ1-3|-|-
TGTGCCTGGAGTGCGCCGTGGAGGGGAGGCAACACCATATATTTT
CAWSAPWRGGNTIYF
>TRBV19|TRBJ2-2|once|-
TGTGCCAGTAGTATCCCCGGGATCTACACCGGGGAGCTGTTTTTT
CASSIPGIYTGELFF
>TRBV24-1|TRBJ1-5|-|-
TGTGCCACCAGTGGGGAATATAGCAATCAGCCCCAGCATTTT
CATSGEYSNQPQHF
>TRBV4-3|TRBJ1-6|once|-
TGCGCCAGCAGCCAAGAAGCCTTTACTATCTATAATTCACCCCTCCACTTT
CASSQEAFTIYNSPLHF
>TRBV30|TRBJ2-3|-|-
TGTGCCTGGAGTGGGGACCCTACTAGAACAGATACGCAGTATTTT
CAWSGDPTRTDTQYF
>TRBV5-1|TRBJ2-3|-|-
TGCGCCAGCAGCCTGTCCGGACTATCAGATACGCAGTATTTT
CASSLSGLSDTQYF
>TRBV6-5|TRBJ1-1|-|-
TGTGCCAGCAGTTACTCGAACGGCGGGACTGAAGCTTTCTTT
CASSYSNGGTEAFF
>TRBV12-3/TRBV12-4|TRBJ2-7|-|-
TGTGCCAGCAGTTTAGCTGACTCCTACGAGCAGTACTTC
CASSLADSYEQYF
>TRBV3-1/TRBV3-2|TRBJ2-3|-|TRBD2
TGTGCCAGCAGCCTTCTAGCGGGAGGGGGCGATACGCAGTATTTT
CASSLLAGGGDTQYF
>TRBV28|TRBJ2-5|-|TRBD1
TGTGCCAGCAGTACCCGACAGGGGAACACCGGAGAGACCCAGTACTTC
CASSTRQGNTGETQYF
>TRBV5-4|TRBJ2-1|-|-
TGTGCCAGCAGCTTGGGTCTTGGGGAGCAGTTCTTC
CASSLGLGEQFF
>TRBV28|TRBJ2-1|few|-
TGTGCCAGCAGCCAGGGGGGACGGGGTGATGAGCAGTTCTTC
CASSQGGRGDEQFF
>TRBV19|TRBJ2-1|-|TRBD2
TGTGCCAGTAGCGGACTAGCGGAGCAGTTCTTC
CASSGLAEQFF
>TRBV19|TRBJ2-1|once|-
TGTGCCAGTTCCGGACTCCCAGTCAATGAGCAGTTCTTC
CASSGLPVNEQFF
>TRBV15|TRBJ1-1|-|-
TGTGCCACCAGCAGTTGGGGGCCGGCTGAAGCTTTCTTT
CATSSWGPAEAFF
>TRBV7-2|TRBJ1-1|-|-
TGTGCCAGCAGCTTAGGGCCGACGAACACTGAAGCTTTCTTT
CASSLGPTNTEAFF
>TRBV7-9|TRBJ2-3|few|-
TGTGCCAGCAGCGGAAGCACAGATACGCAGTATTTT
CASSGSTDTQYF
>TRBV14|TRBJ2-7|-|TRBD2
TGTGCCAGCAATGGCGGGGGGTCCTACGAGCAGTACTTC
CASNGGGSYEQYF
>TRBV4-1|TRBJ1-1|-|TRBD1
TGCGCCAGCAGCCACCAACCGGGACAGGGGGCCCGGGGCACTGAAGCTTTCTTT
CASSHQPGQGARGTEAFF
>TRBV7-6|TRBJ2-7|-|TRBD2
TGTGCCAGCAGCCCTTTAGCGGGAGGGCCATTTTACGAGCAGTACTTC
CASSPLAGGPFYEQYF
>TRBV29-1|TRBJ2-7|-|-
TGCAGCGTTGAAAGCGGCAATCCCTACGAGCAGTACTTC
CSVESGNPYEQYF
>TRBV19|TRBJ2-7|-|-
TGTGCCAGTAGTATGTTTCCCGAGGAGCAGTACTTC
CASSMFPEEQYF
>TRBV5-1|TRBJ2-7|few|-
TGCGCCAGCAGCTTGGGACAGGCGGCCGCCTACGAGCAGTACTTC
CASSLGQAAAYEQYF
>TRBV28|TRBJ1-2|-|-
TGTGCCAGCAAAGCCCCAGGGAGTAACTATGGCTACACCTTC
CASKAPGSNYGYTF
>TRBV5-1|TRBJ1-6|-|TRBD1
TGCGCCAGCAGCTTGGGCTTGGGACAGGGGAATTCACCCCTCCACTTT
CASSLGLGQGNSPLHF
>TRBV4-1|TRBJ1-4|-|-
TGCGCCAGCAGCCAATTCAGACTTAATGAAAAACTGTTTTTT
CASSQFRLNEKLFF
>TRBV5-1|TRBJ1-4|-|-
TGCGCCAGCAGCTTAGGCGGCAGGGATGAAAAACTGTTTTTT
CASSLGGRDEKLFF
>TRBV29-1|TRBJ1-4|-|TRBD1
TGCAGCGTTGAGGGCGGACAGGGTGGGGATGAAAAACTGTTTTTT
CSVEGGQGGDEKLFF
>TRBV7-9|TRBJ2-3|-|-
TGTGCCAGCAGACAGACCACGAATTTT
CASRQTTNF
>TRBV7-6|TRBJ2-1|-|TRBD2
TGTGCCAGCAGCCCGGGACTAGCGGGAGGGCCGAACAATGAGCAGTTCTTC
CASSPGLAGGPNNEQFF
>TRBV24-1|TRBJ2-4|-|-
TGTGCCACCAGTGCCCCTCCCGAAAACATTCAGTACTTC
CATSAPPENIQYF
>TRBV5-8|TRBJ2-3|-|TRBD1
TGTGCCAGCAGCTTAGGAACAGGGGGCGAAATAGATACGCAGTATTTT
CASSLGTGGEIDTQYF
>TRBV27|TRBJ1-5|-|TRBD1
TGTGCCAGCAGTTTACAGGGGGTAGTCCCGGGTCAGCCCCAGCATTTT
CASSLQGVVPGQPQHF
>TRBV5-1|TRBJ1-1|-|-
TGCGCCAGCAGCTTGAGCACGGTGAACACTGAAGCTTTCTTT
CASSLSTVNTEAFF
>TRBV19|TRBJ2-2|once|TRBD1
TGTGCCACCTCCGTGATCGGGACAGGGAGGACCGGGGAGCTGTTTTTT
CATSVIGTGRTGELFF
>TRBV7-2|TRBJ1-1|once|TRBD1
TGTGCCAGCAGCGTCAGACAGGGGGCGATTTACACTGAAGCTTTCTTT
CASSVRQGAIYTEAFF
>TRBV29-1|TRBJ2-7|-|-
TGCAGCGTTGCTGGGTCCTACGAGCAGTACTTC
CSVAGSYEQYF
>TRBV9|TRBJ2-2|-|-
TGTGCCAGCAGCGTAGGTGCTAGCACCGGGGAGCTGTTTTTT
CASSVGASTGELFF
>TRBV12-3/TRBV12-4|TRBJ2-5|-|-
TGTGCCAGCAGTTTAATCCAAGAGACCCAGTACTTC
CASSLIQETQYF
>TRBV6-5|TRBJ2-2|once|TRBD2
TGTGCCAGCAGTTACCGGGGGGGGAGCACCGGGGAGCTGTTTTTT
CASSYRGGSTGELFF
>TRBV2|TRBJ1-2|-|-
TGTGCCAGCAGCCGGGACGGATTTGCCAGCTATGGCTACACCTTC
CASSRDGFASYGYTF